A single sample gave rise to the 19 T cell receptor beta chains below, sequenced in a study of blood T cell repertoires in COVID-19. Assay used: immunoSEQ multiplex PCR; TCRdb lists only in-frame clones, some missing. Among 200,000 to 250,000 clones listed, less than 90% were seen once. Material: peripheral blood. These receptors were obtained from an older woman who had recovered from COVID-19.

This rearrangement joins TRBV5-8 to TRBJ2-3; 8 bases align to TRBD1. The CDR3 is 16 amino acids. The ends lost 2 bases at V and 6 bases at J; junction bases unmatched: 11. Per germline, CDR1 SGHTS and CDR2 YDEGEE. The CDR3, as DNA: TGTGCCAGCAGCTTCCCCCTGGCAGGGGGCGCGGATACGCAGTATTTT. Translated, it gives CASSFPLAGGADTQYF.

The V call is TRBV6-1, the J call TRBJ2-3; 8 bases fit TRBD1. The CDR3 runs to 17 residues. V gave up 4 bases and J gave up 2 bases; unmatched junction bases: 11. Germline CDR1 and CDR2: MNHNS and SASEGT. Written as DNA, the CDR3 is TGTGCCAGCAGTGTGAGGTGGACAGGGCAGTCCACAGATACGCAGTATTTT. Its protein is CASSVRWTGQSTDTQYF.

V and J are TRBV7-9 and TRBJ2-1, with D possibly matching TRBD2 (5 bases). CDR1 is SEHNR and CDR2 is FQNEAQ in the germline V gene (reference sequence). V was trimmed by 2 bases and J by 9 bases, leaving 11 bases between them. The CDR3 consists of 13 residues. The CDR3: CASSLTRRGEQFF. In DNA form, the CDR3 reads TGTGCCAGCAGCTTAACTCGCCGGGGTGAGCAGTTCTTC.

Only a few counts were recorded for this clone. The chain carries TRBV7-3 and TRBJ2-2; perhaps TRBD2 as D (6 bases). Per the germline V gene, CDR1 is SGHTA and CDR2 is FQGTGA. This CDR3 spans 15 amino acids. V was shortened by 0 bases and J by 4 bases, with 9 bases between the two germline ends. In DNA, the CDR3 is TGTGCCAGCAGCTTAACCCGGGGAGGCACCGGGGAGCTGTTTTTT. Protein product: CASSLTRGGTGELFF.

The chain uses TRBV6-5 and TRBJ1-2; weak D call: TRBD1 (5 bases). This CDR3 is built from 12 residues. Per the germline V gene, CDR1 is MNHEY and CDR2 is SVGAGI. Between the trimmed V and J ends, which lost 5 bases and 7 bases, there was a span of 11 bases. CDR3 nucleotide sequence: TGTGCCAGCAGTCAGGGTTTTAGTGGCTACACCTTC. Translated, it gives CASSQGFSGYTF.

This sequence joins TRBV7-2 and TRBJ2-4; D is possibly TRBD2 (7 bases). The CDR3 runs to 15 residues. Per germline, CDR1 SGHTA and CDR2 FQGNSA. V lost 1 base to trimming and J lost 7 bases, with 14 bases between them. Here the CDR3 DNA reads TGTGCCAGCAGCTTAGGGGGAGGGGGATGGAACATTCAGTACTTC. Encoded protein: CASSLGGGGWNIQYF.

The chain joins TRBV30 to TRBJ2-7; 10 bases align to TRBD1. The CDR3 is 13 residues long. Germline V CDR1 and CDR2: GTSNPN, SVGIG (reference sequence). V lost 5 bases to trimming and J lost 3 bases; unmatched junction nucleotides: 4. The CDR3 reads CAWERDRGYEQYF. The CDR3 DNA reads as TGTGCCTGGGAGAGGGACAGGGGCTACGAGCAGTACTTC.

This chain uses TRBV5-3 with TRBJ2-7; TRBD1 matches at 7 bases. TRBV5-3 is labeled an ORF, and its function is uncertain. The CDR3 sequence is 14 residues long. V lost 4 bases, J lost 5 bases, and 9 bases stayed unmatched. CDR3 protein: CARSRLGTEDEQYF. The CDR3 DNA is TGTGCCAGAAGCCGACTGGGGACAGAAGACGAGCAGTACTTC.

This clone was seen a few times. The V call is TRBV7-9, the J call TRBJ2-1; 7 bases are shared with TRBD1. Germline assignment: CDR1 SEHNR and CDR2 FQNEAQ (reference sequence). Trimming removed 3 bases from V and 1 base from J; junction bases left unmatched: 3. This CDR3 has 15 amino acids. As DNA, the CDR3 is TGTGCCAGCAGCTTCCAGACAGGGTCCTACAATGAGCAGTTCTTC. It specifies CASSFQTGSYNEQFF. The full variable domain, its missing parts supplied by reference TRBV7-9 and TRBJ2-1, is DTGVSQNPRHKITKRGQNVTFRCDPISEHNRLYWYRQTLGQGPEFLTYFQNEAQLEKSRLLSDRFSAERPKGSFSTLEIQRTEQGDSAMYLCASSFQTGSYNEQFFGPGTRLTVL.

The genes are TRBV7-3 and TRBJ2-5; 7 bases fit TRBD2. The CDR3 is 15 amino acids. Germline-derived CDR1 and CDR2 are SGHTA and FQGTGA. V trimming: 0 bases; J trimming: 0 bases; junction bases outside the gene matches: 1. DNA for the CDR3: TGTGCCAGCAGCTTAACGGGGAGGGACCAAGAGACCCAGTACTTC. This translates into CASSLTGRDQETQYF.

The rearrangement joins TRBV19 to TRBJ1-4; 7 nucleotides line up with TRBD1. Trimming took 4 bases from V and 0 from J; bases not matched to a gene: 8. The CDR3 extends over 17 amino acids. Germline V lookup: CDR1 LNHDA, CDR2 SQIVND (reference sequence). CDR3 in DNA: TGTGCCAGTAGTACCGCCTTTGACAGGGCAACTAATGAAAAACTGTTTTTT. As protein: CASSTAFDRATNEKLFF.

V and J are TRBV30 and TRBJ2-7, with 7 bases matching TRBD1. There are 14 residues in the CDR3. J gave up 1 base and V 4 bases, and 7 bases lay outside the gene matches. Germline-derived CDR1 and CDR2 are GTSNPN and SVGIG (reference sequence). CDR3 nucleotides: TGTGCCTGGACGGGATTCAGGGGGTCCTACGAGCAGTACTTC. Amino acid sequence: CAWTGFRGSYEQYF. The full variable domain, in which reference TRBV30 and TRBJ2-7 provide the parts outside the CDR3, is SQTIHQWPATLVQPVGSPLSLECTVEGTSNPNLYWYRQAAGRGLQLLFYSVGIGQISSEVPQNLSASRPQDRQFILSSKKLLLSDSGFYLCAWTGFRGSYEQYFGPGTRLTVT.

The genes are TRBV5-8 and TRBJ2-5; D is undetermined. Germline V gene data show CDR1 as SGHTS and CDR2 as YDEGEE. The CDR3 extends over 12 amino acids. Trimming left V 2 bases short and J 8 bases short, with 10 bases between. The CDR3, as DNA: TGTGCCAGCAGCTTAGACTTGGCCACCCAGTACTTC. Amino acid sequence: CASSLDLATQYF.

The chain combines TRBV29-1 with TRBJ1-5, with no clear D. Germline CDR1 and CDR2: SQVTM and ANQGSEA. V lost 6 bases and J 1 base, leaving 10 bases between the germline ends. CDR3 size: 13 residues. The CDR3 sequence is CSVTGNSNQPQHF. CDR3 DNA: TGCAGCGTCACCGGGAACAGCAATCAGCCCCAGCATTTT.

The J gene is TRBJ2-5, the V gene TRBV7-8, with 8 bases identical to TRBD1. Germline trimming cut 5 bases from V and 1 base from J; bases unmatched to any gene: 12. Per the germline V gene, CDR1 is SGHVS and CDR2 is FQNEAQ. The length of the CDR3 is 17 residues. The CDR3 nucleotides read TGTGCCAGCAGCCGTAAAACCAGGGGGCCTGTCCAAGAGACCCAGTACTTC. It codes for CASSRKTRGPVQETQYF.

The chain recombines TRBV7-3 with TRBJ2-1, with 10 positions matching TRBD2. Germline CDR1 reads SGHTA; CDR2 reads FQGTGA. CDR3 length: 14 residues. V was clipped by 2 bases and J by 10 bases; unmatched bases: 5. The CDR3 here is CASSLSSSGGEQFF. CDR3 sequence (DNA): TGTGCCAGCAGCTTATCGTCTAGCGGGGGAGAGCAGTTCTTC. Based on the CDR3 plus reference TRBV7-3 and TRBJ2-1, the full variable domain is GAGVSQTPSNKVTEKGKYVELRCDPISGHTALYWYRQSLGQGPEFLIYFQGTGAADDSGLPNDRFFAVRPEGSVSTLKIQRTERGDSAVYLCASSLSSSGGEQFFGPGTRLTVL.

The table lists this clone with a count of one. The chain employs TRBV7-6 and TRBJ1-5; D ambiguous. Trimming stripped 2 bases from V and 7 bases from J, with 27 bases between. The germline CDR1 and CDR2 sequences are SGHVS and FNYEAQ. CDR3 length: 19 residues. The CDR3 spells CASSLPHLIRGWSSQPQHF. Here the CDR3 DNA reads TGTGCCAGCAGCTTACCCCACCTCATTCGAGGGTGGTCGAGCCAGCCCCAGCATTTT.

For the CDR3, the DNA is TGTGCCAGCAGTTACTCGAGTACGAGAGGCACTGAAGCTTTCTTT. The encoded protein is CASSYSSTRGTEAFF. The chain couples TRBV6-2 or TRBV6-3 to TRBJ1-1, with unresolved D. CDR3 size: 15 residues. V lost 0 bases to trimming and J lost 4 bases, with 12 bases between them. The germline gives CDR1 MNHEY, CDR2 SVGEGT.

This rearrangement joins TRBV7-9 to TRBJ2-3; D is ambiguous. Trimming shortened V by 2 bases and J by 4 bases, and 10 bases separated the two germline ends. The CDR3 totals 14 residues. CDR1 and CDR2 from the germline V gene are SEHNR and FQNEAQ (reference sequence). CDR3 bases: TGTGCCAGCAGCTTAACGTACACGTCAGATACGCAGTATTTT. It specifies CASSLTYTSDTQYF.